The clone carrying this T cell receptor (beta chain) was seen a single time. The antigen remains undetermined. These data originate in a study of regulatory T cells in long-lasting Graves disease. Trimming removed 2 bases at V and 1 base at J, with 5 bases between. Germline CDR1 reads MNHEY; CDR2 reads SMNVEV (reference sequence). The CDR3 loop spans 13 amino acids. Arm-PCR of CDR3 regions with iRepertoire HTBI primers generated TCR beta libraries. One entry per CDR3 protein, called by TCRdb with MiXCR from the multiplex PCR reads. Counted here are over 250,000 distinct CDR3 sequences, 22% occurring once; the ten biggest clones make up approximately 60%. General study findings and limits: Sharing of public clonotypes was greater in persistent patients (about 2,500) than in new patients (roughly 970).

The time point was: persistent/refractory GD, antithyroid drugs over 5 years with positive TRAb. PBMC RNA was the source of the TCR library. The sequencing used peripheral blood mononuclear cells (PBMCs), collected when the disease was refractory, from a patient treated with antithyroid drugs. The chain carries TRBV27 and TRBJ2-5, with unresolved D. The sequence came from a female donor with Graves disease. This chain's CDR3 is CASSLQAQETQYF. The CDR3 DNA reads TGTGCCAGCAGTTTACAAGCCCAAGAGACCCAGTACTTC.